This TCR beta chain derives from a study of CD8+CD57+ T cells in acquired aplastic anemia. This clonotype occurred a few times. The antigen is undetermined. Findings of the study overall: A set of twenty-nine CD8+ CDR3 sequences was shared between patients and controls, and these sequences appeared highly expressed in patients.

Germline V CDR1 and CDR2: SEHNR, FQNEAQ (reference sequence). V lost 5 bases and J lost 5, with 15 bases in between. The CDR3 length is 14 residues. The template for TCR beta VDJ and CDR3 sequence profiling was genomic DNA. TCRdb reprocessed the reads via MiXCR and lists one record per CDR3 protein. The sample lists 190,000 or so distinct CDR3 sequences, around 63% occurring once. The sequenced sample consisted of sorted CD4+, CD8+, or CD8+CD57+ T cells (not recorded which) from PBMCs. The receptor's source is a human donor in good health. V gene TRBV7-9 combines with J gene TRBJ2-5, with D perhaps TRBD1 (7 bases). The CDR3 DNA is TGTGCCAGCAGCCGGACACAGGGGAGGGAGACCCAGTACTTC. Translated, it gives CASSRTQGRETQYF.